This T cell receptor (beta chain) is from a study of blood T cell repertoires in COVID-19. Study details: Specimens from acute and convalescent COVID-19 originated in the United States, Italy and Spain.

Original methodology: Estimated nucleated cell counts came from reference gene primer amplification. Sequencing was performed with immunoSEQ multiplex PCR; in TCRdb, only in-frame clones are kept and a portion is missing. V, J and clone size are taken as reported in that table, and D and trimming were inferred from the DNA itself. The sample consists of approximately 450,000 clones, nearly 90% of them appearing once. The study drew participants aged about 18 to 89 years from 24 US areas. Germline V lookup: CDR1 GTSNPN, CDR2 SVGIG (reference sequence). The CDR3 is 14 amino acids. The trim removed 5 bases at V and 6 bases at J, leaving 9 bases unmatched.

This sequence joins TRBV30 and TRBJ1-5; TRBD1 matches 8 bases. The sequence came from a woman between 18 and 30 years old with acute COVID-19. Sequenced: PBMCs or T cells enriched from blood (not recorded which). As DNA, the CDR3 is TGTGCCTGGGGAGTCGGACAGGGCCGTCAGCCCCAGCATTTT. Protein sequence: CAWGVGQGRQPQHF.